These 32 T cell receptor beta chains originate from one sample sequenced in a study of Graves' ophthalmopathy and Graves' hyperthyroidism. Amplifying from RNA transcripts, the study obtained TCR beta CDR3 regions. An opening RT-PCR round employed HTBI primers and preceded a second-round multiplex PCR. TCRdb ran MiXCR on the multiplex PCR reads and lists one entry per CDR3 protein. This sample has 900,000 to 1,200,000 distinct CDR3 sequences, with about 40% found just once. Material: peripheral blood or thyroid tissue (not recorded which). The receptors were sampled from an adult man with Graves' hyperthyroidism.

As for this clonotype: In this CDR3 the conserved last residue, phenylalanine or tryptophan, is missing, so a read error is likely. CDR3 residues: CASSLGLGLYGYTL. The CDR3 nucleotides read TGTGCCAGCAGCTTAGGCTTGGGTCTATATGGCTACACCCTC. The chain recombines TRBV11-2 with TRBJ1-2, with no clear D. V was trimmed by 1 base and J by 5 bases, leaving 11 bases between them. The CDR3 length is 14 residues. The germline V gene has CDR1 SGHAT and CDR2 FQNNGV.

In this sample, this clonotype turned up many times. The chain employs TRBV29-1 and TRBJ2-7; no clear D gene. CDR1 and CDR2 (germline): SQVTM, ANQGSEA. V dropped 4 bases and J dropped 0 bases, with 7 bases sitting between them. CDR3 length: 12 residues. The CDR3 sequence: CSVAPNSYEQYF. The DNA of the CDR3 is TGCAGCGTTGCCCCGAACTCCTACGAGCAGTACTTC.

CDR3 region: CASSPESGSGQETQYF. In DNA form, the CDR3 reads TGTGCCAGCAGCCCCGAAAGCGGGAGTGGACAAGAGACCCAGTACTTC. This chain links TRBV6-5 with TRBJ2-5; TRBD2 matches 8 bases. CDR1 is MNHEY, CDR2 SVGAGI, per germline. The CDR3 spans 16 residues. J lost 2 bases, V lost 6 bases, and 11 bases had no gene match.

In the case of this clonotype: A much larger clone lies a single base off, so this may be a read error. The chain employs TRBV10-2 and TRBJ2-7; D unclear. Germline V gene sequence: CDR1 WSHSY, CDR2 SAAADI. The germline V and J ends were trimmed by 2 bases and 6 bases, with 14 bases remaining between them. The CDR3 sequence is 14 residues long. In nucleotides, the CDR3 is TGCGCCAGCAGTGAGCCGTTGTGGGCTGGCGAGCAGTACTTC. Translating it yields CASSEPLWAGEQYF.

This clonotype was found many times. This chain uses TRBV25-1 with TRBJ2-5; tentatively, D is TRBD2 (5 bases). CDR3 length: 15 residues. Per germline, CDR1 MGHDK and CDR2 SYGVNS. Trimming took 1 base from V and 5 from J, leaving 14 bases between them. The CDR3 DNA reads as TGTGCCAGCAGTGAATTTAAGGGATGGGAGGAGACCCAGTACTTC. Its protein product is CASSEFKGWEETQYF.

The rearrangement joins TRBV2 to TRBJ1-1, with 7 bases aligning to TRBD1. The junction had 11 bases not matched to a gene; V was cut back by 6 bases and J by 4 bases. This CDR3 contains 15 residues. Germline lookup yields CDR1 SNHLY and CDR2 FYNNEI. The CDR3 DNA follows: TGTGCCAGCAGCGCTAAAGGGGGCGCGAGCACTGAAGCTTTCTTT. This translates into CASSAKGGASTEAFF.

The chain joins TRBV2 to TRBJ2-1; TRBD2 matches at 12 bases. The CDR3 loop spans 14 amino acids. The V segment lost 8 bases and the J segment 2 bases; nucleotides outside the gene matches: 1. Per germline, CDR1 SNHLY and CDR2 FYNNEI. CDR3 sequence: CASRTSGTYNEQFF. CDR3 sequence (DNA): TGTGCCAGCCGGACTAGCGGGACCTACAATGAGCAGTTCTTC.

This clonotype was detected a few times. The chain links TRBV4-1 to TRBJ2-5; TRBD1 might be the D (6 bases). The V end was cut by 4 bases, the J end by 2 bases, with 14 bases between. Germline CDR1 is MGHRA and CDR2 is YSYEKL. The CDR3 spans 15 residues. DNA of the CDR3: TGCGCCAGCAGCCCACGGGACACCTCGCAAGAGACCCAGTACTTC. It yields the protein CASSPRDTSQETQYF.

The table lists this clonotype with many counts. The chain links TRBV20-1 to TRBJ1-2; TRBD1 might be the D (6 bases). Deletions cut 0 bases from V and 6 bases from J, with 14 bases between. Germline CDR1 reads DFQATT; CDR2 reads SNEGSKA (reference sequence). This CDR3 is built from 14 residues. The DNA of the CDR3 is TGCAGTGCTAGAGAAGGGACAAATCGGCATGGCTACACCTTC. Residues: CSAREGTNRHGYTF.

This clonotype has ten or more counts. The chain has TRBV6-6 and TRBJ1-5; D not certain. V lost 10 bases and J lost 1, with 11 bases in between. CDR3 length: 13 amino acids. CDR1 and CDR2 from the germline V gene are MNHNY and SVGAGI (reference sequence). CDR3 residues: CATEVVSNQPQHF. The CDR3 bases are TGTGCCACCGAGGTGGTGAGCAATCAGCCCCAGCATTTT.

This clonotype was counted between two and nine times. CDR3 coding DNA: TGTGCCAGCAGTCCTTCCTATAAGACAGAAACCTACGAGCAGTACTTC. Its translation: CASSPSYKTETYEQYF. This sequence joins TRBV12-3 or TRBV12-4 and TRBJ2-7; a possible D gene is TRBD1 (5 bases). The length of the CDR3 is 16 residues. V lost 5 bases and J lost 2, with 19 bases in between.

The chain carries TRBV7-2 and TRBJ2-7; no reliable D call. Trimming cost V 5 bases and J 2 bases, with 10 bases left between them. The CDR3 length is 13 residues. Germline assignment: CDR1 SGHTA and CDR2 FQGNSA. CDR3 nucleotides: TGTGCCAGCAGCCTCGCGTGGGCCTACGAGCAGTACTTC. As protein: CASSLAWAYEQYF.

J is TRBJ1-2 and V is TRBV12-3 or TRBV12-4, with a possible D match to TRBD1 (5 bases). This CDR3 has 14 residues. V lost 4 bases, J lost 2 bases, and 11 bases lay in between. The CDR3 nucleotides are TGTGCCAGCAGTTCACAGGTTACCAACTATGGCTACACCTTC. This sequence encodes CASSSQVTNYGYTF.

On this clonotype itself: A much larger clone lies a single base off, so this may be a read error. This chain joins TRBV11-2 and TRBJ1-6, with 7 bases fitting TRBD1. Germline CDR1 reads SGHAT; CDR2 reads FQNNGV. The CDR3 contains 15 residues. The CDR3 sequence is CTSSLERAGGSPLHF. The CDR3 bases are TGTACCAGCAGCTTAGAACGGGCAGGGGGTTCACCCCTCCACTTT.

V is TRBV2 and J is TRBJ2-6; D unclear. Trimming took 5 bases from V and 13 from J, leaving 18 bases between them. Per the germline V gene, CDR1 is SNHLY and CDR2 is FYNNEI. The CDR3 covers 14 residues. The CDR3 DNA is TGTGCCAGCAGTCCCCCCCCACAGTCCCCAGTCCTGACTTTC. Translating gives CASSPPPQSPVLTF. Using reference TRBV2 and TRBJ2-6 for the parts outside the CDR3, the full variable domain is EPEVTQTPSHQVTQMGQEVILRCVPISNHLYFYWYRQILGQKVEFLVSFYNNEISEKSEIFDDQFSVERPDGSNFTLKIRSTKLEDSAMYFCASSPPPQSPVLTFGAGSRLTVL.

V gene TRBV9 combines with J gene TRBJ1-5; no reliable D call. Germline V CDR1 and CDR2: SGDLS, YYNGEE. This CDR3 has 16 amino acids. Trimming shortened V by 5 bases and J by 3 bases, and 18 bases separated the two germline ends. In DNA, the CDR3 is TGTGCCAGCAGTCCGGGCGGTGCGGTAGACAATCAGCCCCAGCATTTT. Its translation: CASSPGGAVDNQPQHF.

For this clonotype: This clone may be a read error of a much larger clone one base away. CDR3 in DNA: TGTGCCAGCAGCGGATTCGGGGCAGCGGCCGCCTACGAGCAGTACTTC. Its protein is CASSGFGAAAAYEQYF. The chain employs TRBV9 and TRBJ2-7; D may match TRBD1 or TRBD2 (5 bases each). V gave up 3 bases and J gave up 2 bases, with 18 bases separating them. The CDR3 has 16 amino acids. CDR1 SGDLS and CDR2 YYNGEE come from the germline V gene.

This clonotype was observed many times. In DNA form, the CDR3 reads TGTGCCAGCAGCCCTCTGGGACAGAGCACCGGGGAGCTGTTTTTT. As protein: CASSPLGQSTGELFF. V is TRBV11-2 and J is TRBJ2-2; 7 nucleotides agree with TRBD1. The CDR3 totals 15 residues. V lost 5 bases and J lost 4; bases outside the gene matches: 7. Germline V gene sequence: CDR1 SGHAT, CDR2 FQNNGV.

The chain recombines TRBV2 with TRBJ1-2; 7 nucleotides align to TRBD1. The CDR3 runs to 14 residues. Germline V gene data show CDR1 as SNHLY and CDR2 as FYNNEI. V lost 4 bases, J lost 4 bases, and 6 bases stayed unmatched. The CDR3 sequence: CASSVDRDFYGYTF. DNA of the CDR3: TGTGCCAGCAGTGTAGACAGGGACTTCTATGGCTACACCTTC.

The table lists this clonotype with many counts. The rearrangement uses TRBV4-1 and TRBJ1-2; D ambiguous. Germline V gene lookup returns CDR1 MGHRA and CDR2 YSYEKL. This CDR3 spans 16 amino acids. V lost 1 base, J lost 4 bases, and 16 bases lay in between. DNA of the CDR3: TGCGCCAGCAGCCAAGTTGTCCGAGGGTGGAGCTATGGCTACACCTTC. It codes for CASSQVVRGWSYGYTF.

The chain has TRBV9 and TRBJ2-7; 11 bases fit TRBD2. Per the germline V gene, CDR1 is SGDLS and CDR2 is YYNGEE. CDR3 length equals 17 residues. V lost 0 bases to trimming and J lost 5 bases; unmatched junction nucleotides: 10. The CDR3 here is CASSVGTSGPPYDEQYF. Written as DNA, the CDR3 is TGTGCCAGCAGCGTAGGGACTAGCGGGCCCCCCTATGACGAGCAGTACTTC.

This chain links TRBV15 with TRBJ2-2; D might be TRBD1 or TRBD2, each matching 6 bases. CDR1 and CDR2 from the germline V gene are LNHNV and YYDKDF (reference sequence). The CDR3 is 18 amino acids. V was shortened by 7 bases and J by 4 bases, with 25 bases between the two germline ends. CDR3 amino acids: CATTTGGGTGLGTGELFF. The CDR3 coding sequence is TGTGCCACCACCACCGGAGGGGGGACGGGCCTTGGCACCGGGGAGCTGTTTTTT.

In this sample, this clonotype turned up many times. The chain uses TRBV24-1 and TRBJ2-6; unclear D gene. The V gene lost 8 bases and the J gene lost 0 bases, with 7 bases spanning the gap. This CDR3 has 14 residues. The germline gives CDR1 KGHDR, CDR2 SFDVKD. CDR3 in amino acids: CATMPSSGANVLTF. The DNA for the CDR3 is TGTGCCACCATGCCCAGCTCTGGGGCCAACGTCCTGACTTTC.

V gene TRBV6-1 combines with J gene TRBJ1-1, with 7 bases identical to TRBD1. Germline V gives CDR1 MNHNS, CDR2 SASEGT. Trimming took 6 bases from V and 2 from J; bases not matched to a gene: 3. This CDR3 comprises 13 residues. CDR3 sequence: CASRGTDNTEAFF. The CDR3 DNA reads TGTGCCAGCAGAGGGACAGACAACACTGAAGCTTTCTTT.

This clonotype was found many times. Here the CDR3 reads CASNRPPGASDGYTF. CDR3 coding DNA: TGTGCCAGCAACCGACCTCCTGGGGCGTCGGATGGCTACACCTTC. J is TRBJ1-2 and V is TRBV5-8; possible D gene TRBD1, 5 bases. Germline CDR1 and CDR2: SGHTS and YDEGEE. Trimming shortened V by 6 bases and J by 6 bases, and 21 bases separated the two germline ends. The length of the CDR3 is 15 residues.

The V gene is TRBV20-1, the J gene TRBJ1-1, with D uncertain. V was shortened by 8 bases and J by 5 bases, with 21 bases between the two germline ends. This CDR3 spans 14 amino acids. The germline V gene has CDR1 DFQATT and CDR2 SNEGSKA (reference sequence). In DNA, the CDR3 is TGCAGTTTAGCGATTATACTCCGAACGACTGAAGCTTTCTTT. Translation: CSLAIILRTTEAFF.

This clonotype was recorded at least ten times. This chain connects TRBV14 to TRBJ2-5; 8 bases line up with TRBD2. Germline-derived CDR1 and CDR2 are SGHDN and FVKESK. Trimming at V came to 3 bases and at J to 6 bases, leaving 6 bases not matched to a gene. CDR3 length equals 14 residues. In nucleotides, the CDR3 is TGTGCCAGCAGCCAGGCGGGAGGAATAAAGACCCAGTACTTC. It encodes CASSQAGGIKTQYF.

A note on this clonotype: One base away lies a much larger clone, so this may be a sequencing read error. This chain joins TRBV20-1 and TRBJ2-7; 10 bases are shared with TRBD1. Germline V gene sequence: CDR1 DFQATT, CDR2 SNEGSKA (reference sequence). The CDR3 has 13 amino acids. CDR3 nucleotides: TGCAGTGCGATCCGGGACAGGGGCTACGAGCAGTGCTTC. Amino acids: CSAIRDRGYEQCF.

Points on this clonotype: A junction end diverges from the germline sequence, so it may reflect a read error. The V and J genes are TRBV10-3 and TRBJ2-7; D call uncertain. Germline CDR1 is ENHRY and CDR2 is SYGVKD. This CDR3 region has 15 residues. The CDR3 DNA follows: TGTGCCAGCAGTGCGCCCGGAAGGGTTTGGTACGAGCAGTACTTC. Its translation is CASSAPGRVWYEQYF.

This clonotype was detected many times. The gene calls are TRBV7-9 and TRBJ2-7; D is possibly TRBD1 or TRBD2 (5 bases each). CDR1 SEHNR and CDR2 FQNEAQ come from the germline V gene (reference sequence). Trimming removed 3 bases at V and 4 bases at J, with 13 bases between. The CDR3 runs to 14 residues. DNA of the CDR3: TGTGCCAGCAGCTTTTCGGGACGGCCATACGAGCAGTACTTC. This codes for CASSFSGRPYEQYF.

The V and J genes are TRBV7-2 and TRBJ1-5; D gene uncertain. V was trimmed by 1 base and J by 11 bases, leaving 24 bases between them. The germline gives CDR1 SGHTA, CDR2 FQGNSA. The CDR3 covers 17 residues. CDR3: CASSLVGSGNKQETQHF. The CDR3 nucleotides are TGTGCCAGCAGCTTAGTTGGAAGCGGGAACAAACAAGAGACCCAGCATTTT. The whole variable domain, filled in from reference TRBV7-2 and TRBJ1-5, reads GAGVSQSPSNKVTEKGKDVELRCDPISGHTALYWYRQSLGQGLEFLIYFQGNSAPDKSGLPSDRFSAERTGGSVSTLTIQRTQQEDSAVYLCASSLVGSGNKQETQHFGDGTRLSIL.

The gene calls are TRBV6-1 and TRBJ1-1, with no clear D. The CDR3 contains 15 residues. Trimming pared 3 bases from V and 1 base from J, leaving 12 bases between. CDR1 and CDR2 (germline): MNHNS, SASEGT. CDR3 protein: CASSDRWGRNTEAFF. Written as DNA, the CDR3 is TGTGCCAGCAGTGACCGGTGGGGTAGGAACACTGAAGCTTTCTTT.